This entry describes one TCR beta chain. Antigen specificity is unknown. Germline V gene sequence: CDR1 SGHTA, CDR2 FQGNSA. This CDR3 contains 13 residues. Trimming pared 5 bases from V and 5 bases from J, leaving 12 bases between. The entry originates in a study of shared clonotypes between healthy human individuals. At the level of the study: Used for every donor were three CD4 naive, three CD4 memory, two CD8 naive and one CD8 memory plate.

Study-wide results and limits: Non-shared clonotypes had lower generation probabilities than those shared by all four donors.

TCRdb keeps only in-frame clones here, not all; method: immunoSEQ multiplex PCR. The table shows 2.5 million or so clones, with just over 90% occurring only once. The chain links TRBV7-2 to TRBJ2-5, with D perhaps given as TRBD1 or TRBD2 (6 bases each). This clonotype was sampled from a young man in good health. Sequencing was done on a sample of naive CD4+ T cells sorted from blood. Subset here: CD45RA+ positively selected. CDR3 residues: CASSRRGLETQYF. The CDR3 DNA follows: TGTGCCAGCAGCCGCAGGGGACTGGAGACCCAGTACTTC.